This T cell receptor (beta chain) was sequenced for a study of control samples from healthy donors and cancer patients. The V gene end was trimmed by 5 bases and the J gene end by 1 base; junction bases not matched to a gene: 5. This CDR3 is 15 amino acids long. CDR1 LNHDA and CDR2 SQIVND come from the germline V gene (reference sequence). The table came from immunoSEQ multiplex PCR; TCRdb's copy has only in-frame clones and leaves some out. The table shows over 200,000 clones, with roughly 82% occurring only once. The genes are TRBV19 and TRBJ1-1, with 9 bases identical to TRBD1. Specimen: PBMCs. The sequence was obtained from a woman aged 55-70 years with lung cancer. The DNA for the CDR3 is TGTGCCAGTAGTCTGTGGACAGGGGAGAACACTGAAGCTTTCTTT. Translating gives CASSLWTGENTEAFF.